These T cell receptor beta chains were read from a single sample in a study of blood T cells in healthy people across ages. A single record per CDR3 protein comes from TCRdb applying MiXCR to the 5' RACE reads. The data hold roughly 1.7 million distinct CDR3 sequences, with about 31% observed a single time. Sequencing input: blood. These receptors were taken from a woman aged 25 to 45 in good health. Both conserved end residues are part of each CDR3. D genes are given only for firm matches. Clone size is shown for a subset of rows, as once, few, many or a class of expanded clone.

length: 16; D: -; size: -; J: TRBJ2-1; V: TRBV27; DNA: TGTGCCAGCAGTGTACAGGGTTTCTTGGGGAACAATGAGCAGTTCTTC; CDR3: CASSVQGFLGNNEQFF
length: 13; D: -; size: few; J: TRBJ2-7; V: TRBV20-1; DNA: TGCAGTGCCCGTCGACAGTCGTCTTACGAGCAGTACTTC; CDR3: CSARRQSSYEQYF
length: 14; D: TRBD1; size: many; J: TRBJ2-3; V: TRBV5-1; DNA: TGCGCCAGCAGCGCCGGGACAGACACAGATACGCAGTATTTT; CDR3: CASSAGTDTDTQYF
length: 14; D: -; size: -; J: TRBJ2-5; V: TRBV20-1; DNA: TGCAGTGCTCCCGTCGCCACTTTAGGGGAGACCCAGTACTTC; CDR3: CSAPVATLGETQYF
length: 15; D: -; size: -; J: TRBJ2-7; V: TRBV9; DNA: TGTGCCAGCAGCCCCTCCGGGCGGGCTGCCTACGAGCAGTACTTC; CDR3: CASSPSGRAAYEQYF
length: 14; D: TRBD2; size: -; J: TRBJ2-1; V: TRBV7-6; DNA: TGTGCCAGCAGCTTAGATGGACTAGCAAATGAGCAGTTCTTC; CDR3: CASSLDGLANEQFF
length: 17; D: TRBD1; size: -; J: TRBJ1-2; V: TRBV20-1; DNA: TGCAGTGCTAGAGGTCGGGCAGGGGGGATAAGTTACTATGGCTACACCTTC; CDR3: CSARGRAGGISYYGYTF
length: 15; D: TRBD1; size: -; J: TRBJ2-5; V: TRBV18; DNA: TGTGCCAGCTCACCCGTACAGGGGTACCAAGAGACCCAGTACTTC; CDR3: CASSPVQGYQETQYF
length: 16; D: -; size: -; J: TRBJ1-4; V: TRBV7-9; DNA: TGTGCCAGCAGCTTAGGAAGTGCGGGGGCGCTTGAAAAACTGTTTTTT; CDR3: CASSLGSAGALEKLFF
length: 13; D: TRBD1; size: -; J: TRBJ1-2; V: TRBV18; DNA: TGTGCCAGCTCAAAATCCGGGACAGAGATGTACACCTTC; CDR3: CASSKSGTEMYTF
length: 17; D: TRBD2; size: few; J: TRBJ2-1; V: TRBV20-1; DNA: TGCAGTGCTATAATACTAGCGGGTGGCGCAGGGTACAATGAGCAGTTCTTC; CDR3: CSAIILAGGAGYNEQFF
length: 14; D: TRBD1; size: -; J: TRBJ1-2; V: TRBV12-3/TRBV12-4; DNA: TGTGCCAGCAGCCCCGATGACAGGGTCCGGGGCTACACCTTC; CDR3: CASSPDDRVRGYTF
length: 16; D: TRBD1; size: few; J: TRBJ1-2; V: TRBV4-1; DNA: TGCGCCAGCAGCCAAGATCCAACAGGGGTTGGTCATGGCTACACCTTC; CDR3: CASSQDPTGVGHGYTF
length: 15; D: -; size: many; J: TRBJ2-3; V: TRBV11-2; DNA: TGTGCCAGCAGCGAGTGGAAGGAGAACGAAGATACGCAGTATTTT; CDR3: CASSEWKENEDTQYF
length: 16; D: -; size: -; J: TRBJ2-5; V: TRBV4-1; DNA: TGCGCCAGCAGCCAGACCGCGGCGGGAACCCAAGAGACCCAGTACTTC; CDR3: CASSQTAAGTQETQYF
length: 11; D: -; size: few; J: TRBJ2-1; V: TRBV20-1; DNA: TGCAGTGCTCGTCCCCTCAATGAGCAGTTCTTC; CDR3: CSARPLNEQFF
length: 12; D: -; size: -; J: TRBJ1-2; V: TRBV7-9; DNA: TGTGCCAGCAGCGGACAGTTCTATGGCTACACCTTC; CDR3: CASSGQFYGYTF
length: 17; D: TRBD2; size: many; J: TRBJ2-5; V: TRBV7-7; DNA: TGTGCCAGCAGCCGAAGCGGGACTAGCGCCTTTACGGGGACCCAGTACTTC; CDR3: CASSRSGTSAFTGTQYF
length: 15; D: TRBD2; size: few; J: TRBJ2-7; V: TRBV6-2/TRBV6-3; DNA: TGTGCCAGCAGTCCTGGGGGGACTAGGAACTACGAGCAGTACTTC; CDR3: CASSPGGTRNYEQYF
length: 12; D: -; size: once; J: TRBJ2-3; V: TRBV27; DNA: TGTGCCAGCCAGACCACAGGGAAGACGCAGTATTTT; CDR3: CASQTTGKTQYF
length: 13; D: -; size: many; J: TRBJ2-5; V: TRBV11-2; DNA: TGTGCCAGCAGCCCAGGGGCGGCGGAGACCCAGTACTTC; CDR3: CASSPGAAETQYF
length: 15; D: -; size: few; J: TRBJ1-4; V: TRBV7-9; DNA: TGTGCCAGCAGCTCAGGCCTTGCAACTAATGAAAAACTGTTTTTT; CDR3: CASSSGLATNEKLFF
length: 13; D: -; size: -; J: TRBJ1-5; V: TRBV6-2/TRBV6-3; DNA: TGTGCCAGCACCCTGGGGAACAATCAGCCCCAGCATTTT; CDR3: CASTLGNNQPQHF
length: 12; D: -; size: many; J: TRBJ2-7; V: TRBV29-1; DNA: TGCAGCGTTGTATCGGCAGCCTACGAGCAGTACTTC; CDR3: CSVVSAAYEQYF
length: 12; D: -; size: once; J: TRBJ1-1; V: TRBV2; DNA: TGTGCCAGCAGTGCAGTGAACGCTGAAGCTTTCTTT; CDR3: CASSAVNAEAFF
length: 17; D: -; size: few; J: TRBJ2-7; V: TRBV4-1; DNA: TGCGCCAGCTCCCTGCGAGGAGGGCCCCAGGGCGTCTACGAGCAGTACTTC; CDR3: CASSLRGGPQGVYEQYF